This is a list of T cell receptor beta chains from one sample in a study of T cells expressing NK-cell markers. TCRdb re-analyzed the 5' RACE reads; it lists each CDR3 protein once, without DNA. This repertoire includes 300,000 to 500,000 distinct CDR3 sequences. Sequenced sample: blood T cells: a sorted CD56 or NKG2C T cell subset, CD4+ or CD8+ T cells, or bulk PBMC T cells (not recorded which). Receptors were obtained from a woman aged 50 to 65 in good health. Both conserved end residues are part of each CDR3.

CDR3aa: CSVGVAGWSTEAFF
v_gene: TRBV29-1
j_gene: TRBJ1-1

CDR3aa: CSAVDRATGELFF
v_gene: TRBV20-1
j_gene: TRBJ2-2

CDR3aa: CASTLLGNEQFF
v_gene: TRBV5-1
j_gene: TRBJ2-1

CDR3aa: CASSPGPGREKLFF
v_gene: TRBV5-1
j_gene: TRBJ1-4

CDR3aa: CATEKEETQYF
v_gene: TRBV24-1
j_gene: TRBJ2-5

CDR3aa: CATSDFRGTSSSTPDEQFF
v_gene: TRBV24-1
j_gene: TRBJ2-1

CDR3aa: CASSWSGTGGTNTGELFF
v_gene: TRBV5-1
j_gene: TRBJ2-2

CDR3aa: CASSPGTSGNVEQFF
v_gene: TRBV7-2
j_gene: TRBJ2-1

CDR3aa: CASSSPAGSLTDTQYF
v_gene: TRBV11-3
j_gene: TRBJ2-3

CDR3aa: CASSLPADPEGQFF
v_gene: TRBV5-1
j_gene: TRBJ2-1

CDR3aa: CASRVSTLAKNIQYF
v_gene: TRBV12-3/TRBV12-4
j_gene: TRBJ2-4

CDR3aa: CAIGTGAADTQYF
v_gene: TRBV15
j_gene: TRBJ2-3

CDR3aa: CASSQDRANTGELFF
v_gene: TRBV7-2
j_gene: TRBJ2-2

CDR3aa: CATSSGTSGSHNEQFF
v_gene: TRBV15
j_gene: TRBJ2-1

CDR3aa: CATSELRGRLAKNIQYF
v_gene: TRBV24-1
j_gene: TRBJ2-4

CDR3aa: CASSPRGRALRLATEQFF
v_gene: TRBV5-8
j_gene: TRBJ2-1

CDR3aa: CASSVDARDYGEQYF
v_gene: TRBV9
j_gene: TRBJ2-7

CDR3aa: CASSLPGGRGRSEQYF
v_gene: TRBV3-1
j_gene: TRBJ2-7

CDR3aa: CASSLRGTNSYNEQFF
v_gene: TRBV5-1
j_gene: TRBJ2-1

CDR3aa: CAWSGGGDYGYTF
v_gene: TRBV30
j_gene: TRBJ1-2

CDR3aa: CSVGRQLNTEAFF
v_gene: TRBV29-1
j_gene: TRBJ1-1

CDR3aa: CASSLGAATDTQYF
v_gene: TRBV7-7
j_gene: TRBJ2-3

CDR3aa: CSATTASDEQFF
v_gene: TRBV20-1
j_gene: TRBJ2-1

CDR3aa: CATRERTKNEKLFF
v_gene: TRBV24-1
j_gene: TRBJ1-4

CDR3aa: CSALTGRGYTF
v_gene: TRBV20-1
j_gene: TRBJ1-2

CDR3aa: CASSAPGLAGGETQYF
v_gene: TRBV9
j_gene: TRBJ2-5

CDR3aa: CASSLIRAHRLGGRYTF
v_gene: TRBV7-7
j_gene: TRBJ1-2

CDR3aa: CSAYSSQRERQTQYF
v_gene: TRBV20-1
j_gene: TRBJ2-5

CDR3aa: CAILAGNTDTQYF
v_gene: TRBV10-3
j_gene: TRBJ2-3

CDR3aa: CASSLPSGSPYNEQFF
v_gene: TRBV5-1
j_gene: TRBJ2-1

CDR3aa: CASSLGGGIHQPQHF
v_gene: TRBV5-1
j_gene: TRBJ1-5

CDR3aa: CASSLATSGSYEQYF
v_gene: TRBV12-3/TRBV12-4
j_gene: TRBJ2-7

CDR3aa: CASSQSQGPNTEAFF
v_gene: TRBV3-1
j_gene: TRBJ1-1

CDR3aa: CASSNLDRRRSTDTQYF
v_gene: TRBV28
j_gene: TRBJ2-3

CDR3aa: CASSFGQGAHFEQFF
v_gene: TRBV7-9
j_gene: TRBJ2-1

CDR3aa: CASSWGLATDTDTQYF
v_gene: TRBV5-1
j_gene: TRBJ2-3

CDR3aa: CASSIDQQGAQMSGYTF
v_gene: TRBV19
j_gene: TRBJ1-2

CDR3aa: CASSPSSGPDTQYF
v_gene: TRBV7-3
j_gene: TRBJ2-3

CDR3aa: CSASPGQGKNQPQHF
v_gene: TRBV20-1
j_gene: TRBJ1-5

CDR3aa: CATSGGAGGYTF
v_gene: TRBV24-1
j_gene: TRBJ1-2

CDR3aa: CASQSGGASSYNEQFF
v_gene: TRBV5-1
j_gene: TRBJ2-1

CDR3aa: CASSKGRRPSSYEQYF
v_gene: TRBV21-1
j_gene: TRBJ2-7

CDR3aa: CASSLDQTGRPLFSGYNEQFF
v_gene: TRBV7-9
j_gene: TRBJ2-1

CDR3aa: CASSLHREYSTDTQYF
v_gene: TRBV5-1
j_gene: TRBJ2-3